A single sample is the source of the 17 T cell receptor beta chains below, sequenced in a study of T cells in Graves' hyperthyroidism and ophthalmopathy (dated by TCRdb to between 2018 and 2021). Library construction relied on multiplex PCR. The sequencer was an Illumina HiSeq 2000. The TCR beta CDR3 regions were amplified from the RNA transcripts. A first-round RT-PCR of the TCR CDR3 used the HTBI primer set with the Qiagen OneStep RT-PCR kit. TCRdb reanalyzed the raw reads on its own, using fastp at Q25 for trimming and MiXCR for clone calling, and kept in-frame beta chains. Merged by CDR3 protein, the rows form single entries marked with the most common genes and DNA. The sample records 500,000 to 650,000 distinct CDR3 sequences, around 15% of which are singletons. The ten biggest clones cover around 12% of the sample. The sequencing input was blood. These receptor sequences come from a woman in her forties or fifties with Graves' ophthalmopathy.

The rearrangement links TRBV6-1 to TRBJ2-7, with D perhaps matching TRBD1 or TRBD2 (5 bases each). Germline V gene data show CDR1 as MNHNS and CDR2 as SASEGT. The CDR3 extends over 16 amino acids. The V gene lost 6 bases and the J gene lost 6 bases, with 24 bases spanning the gap. CDR3 DNA sequence: TGTGCCAGCAGCAGACACCGGGGCCTTGTCCTGGGCGAGCAGTACTTC. Residues: CASSRHRGLVLGEQYF.

This clonotype was observed many times. The V gene is TRBV18, the J gene TRBJ2-2; possibly TRBD1 for D (6 bases). V dropped 4 bases and J dropped 5 bases, with 17 bases sitting between them. The CDR3 runs 16 residues. CDR1 is KGHSH and CDR2 is LQKENI in the germline V gene. CDR3 protein: CASSLRRGGETGELFF. The CDR3 DNA reads as TGTGCCAGCTCACTAAGACGAGGGGGAGAAACCGGGGAGCTGTTTTTT.

This clonotype appeared a few times. In DNA, the CDR3 is TGTGCCAGCAGTTTGGTGGGAGGACGCTACGAGCAGTACTTC. Protein product: CASSLVGGRYEQYF. This chain uses TRBV27 with TRBJ2-7, with D perhaps TRBD2 (6 bases). The germline V and J ends were trimmed by 3 bases and 3 bases, with 12 bases remaining between them. The CDR3 has 14 residues. Germline lookup yields CDR1 MNHEY and CDR2 SMNVEV (reference sequence).

This clonotype was recorded many times. The chain recombines TRBV9 with TRBJ2-5; perhaps TRBD2 as D (5 bases). This CDR3 comprises 14 residues. Germline V gene lookup returns CDR1 SGDLS and CDR2 YYNGEE. Trimming cost V 0 bases and J 5 bases, with 11 bases left between them. The CDR3 region is CASSVAGMAETQYF. CDR3 bases: TGTGCCAGCAGCGTAGCCGGGATGGCGGAGACCCAGTACTTC.

The chain is built from TRBV7-6 and TRBJ2-2; D not resolved. CDR3 length equals 12 residues. CDR1 SGHVS and CDR2 FNYEAQ come from the germline V gene. V shed 7 bases and J shed 5 bases, with 8 bases lying between them. CDR3 sequence: CASMHQTGELFF. As DNA, the CDR3 is TGTGCCAGCATGCACCAAACCGGGGAGCTGTTTTTT.

V and J are TRBV7-3 and TRBJ1-5; TRBD1 matches 9 bases. Trimming cost V 9 bases and J 5 bases; bases outside gene matches: 14. This CDR3 is built from 16 residues. Germline CDR1 is SGHTA and CDR2 is FQGTGA. The CDR3 DNA reads TGTGCCAGTAGTATAGATCTGGGACAGGGTCATCAGCCCCAGCATTTT. It codes for CASSIDLGQGHQPQHF.

The J gene is TRBJ1-2, the V gene TRBV24-1; a possible D gene is TRBD1 (6 bases). The V end lost 3 bases, the J end lost 7 bases, and 11 bases lay between the germline ends. CDR3 size: 13 residues. Germline-derived CDR1 and CDR2 are KGHDR and SFDVKD. CDR3 region: CATSDAGVSGYTF. The CDR3 bases are TGTGCCACCAGTGATGCAGGGGTGAGTGGCTACACCTTC.

This clonotype was counted ten times or more. J is TRBJ2-1 and V is TRBV7-2; 11 bases align to TRBD2. The CDR3 runs to 15 residues. V lost 5 bases to trimming and J lost 7 bases; unmatched junction nucleotides: 7. CDR1 SGHTA and CDR2 FQGNSA come from the germline V gene. The CDR3 region has the DNA TGTGCCAGCAGCCAACTAGCGGGAGTTAAAAATGAGCAGTTCTTC. The encoded protein is CASSQLAGVKNEQFF.

This clonotype was found a few times. This chain joins TRBV9 and TRBJ1-5; 9 bases agree with TRBD1. With V trimmed by 4 bases and J by 9 bases, 8 bases remained unmatched. The CDR3 totals 14 residues. Germline loops: CDR1 SGDLS, CDR2 YYNGEE. The CDR3 nucleotides read TGTGCCAGCAGCCCGGGACAGGGAGGTTTGCCCCAGCATTTT. Translated, it gives CASSPGQGGLPQHF.

With respect to this clonotype: A read error may explain this, as a much larger clone is one base away. V and J are TRBV11-2 and TRBJ2-1, with 10 nucleotides matching TRBD2. Trimming at V came to 9 bases and at J to 7 bases, leaving 15 bases not matched to a gene. This CDR3 has 16 residues. In germline, CDR1 is SGHAT, CDR2 FQNNGV. The CDR3 DNA is TGTGCCAGAAGCACCCTAGCGGGAGTAAGTAGGAATGAGCAGTTCTTC. This codes for CARSTLAGVSRNEQFF.

This clonotype was detected a few times. The rearrangement uses TRBV5-1 and TRBJ2-2; no definite D call. Germline values: CDR1 SGHRS, CDR2 YFSETQ. The germline V and J ends were trimmed by 4 bases and 1 base, with 11 bases remaining between them. The CDR3 runs to 15 residues. Written as DNA, the CDR3 is TGCGCCAGCAGCGCTCGACTGGAGAACACCGGGGAGCTGTTTTTT. This translates into CASSARLENTGELFF.

Ten or more counts support this clonotype. This sequence joins TRBV27 and TRBJ2-7, with 13 positions matching TRBD2. The germline V gene has CDR1 MNHEY and CDR2 SMNVEV (reference sequence). This CDR3 spans 15 amino acids. V shed 6 bases, J shed 4 bases, and the junction held 6 bases outside the gene matches. The CDR3 sequence is CASSSRTSGSYEQYF. The CDR3 DNA reads as TGTGCCAGCAGCTCACGGACTAGCGGGAGTTACGAGCAGTACTTC.

This chain uses TRBV28 with TRBJ1-1, with D possibly TRBD1 on 5 matching bases. CDR1 is MDHEN, CDR2 SYDVKM, per germline. The CDR3 covers 14 residues. The V end lost 5 bases, the J end lost 8 bases, and 18 bases lay between the germline ends. CDR3 residues: CASSLPRERIEAFF. CDR3 bases: TGTGCCAGCAGTCTTCCCAGGGAACGGATAGAAGCTTTCTTT.

There are many counts of this clonotype. The chain employs TRBV28 and TRBJ2-7; 9 bases agree with TRBD1. This CDR3 contains 16 residues. V lost 1 base and J lost 1; bases outside the gene matches: 5. Germline CDR1 is MDHEN and CDR2 is SYDVKM. The CDR3 region is CASSLYPGQGSYEQYF. As DNA, the CDR3 is TGTGCCAGCAGTTTATACCCGGGACAGGGTTCCTACGAGCAGTACTTC.

This chain links TRBV24-1 with TRBJ2-3, with no clear D. Trimming took off 11 bases at V and 0 bases at J, with 8 bases between the two ends. Looked up from germline, CDR1 is KGHDR and CDR2 is SFDVKD. CDR3 size: 12 residues. Here the CDR3 reads CASAASTDTQYF. The CDR3 nucleotides read TGTGCCAGTGCGGCTAGCACAGATACGCAGTATTTT.

The CDR3 reads CASSPPRGEGGELFF. CDR3 in DNA: TGTGCCAGCAGCCCACCTCGAGGAGAGGGCGGGGAGCTGTTTTTT. The rearrangement uses TRBV7-9 and TRBJ2-2, with D possibly matching TRBD2 (5 bases). The CDR3 loop spans 15 amino acids. Germline loops: CDR1 SEHNR, CDR2 FQNEAQ (reference sequence). V was clipped by 5 bases and J by 7 bases, with 17 bases between them.

The rearrangement uses TRBV30 and TRBJ2-3, with 9 nucleotides matching TRBD2. The CDR3 totals 17 residues. With 4 bases clipped from V and 2 bases from J, the junction kept 13 bases outside the gene matches. The germline CDR1 and CDR2 sequences are GTSNPN and SVGIG (reference sequence). The CDR3 reads CAWISYRLAVFTDTQYF. The CDR3 DNA reads as TGTGCCTGGATTTCCTACCGACTAGCGGTTTTCACAGATACGCAGTATTTT.